The rows below give T cell receptor beta chains drawn from one sample of a study of T cells after posttransplantation cyclophosphamide. Here immunoSEQ multiplex PCR was the method, and the copy in TCRdb shows in-frame clones only, minus some. Counted here are more than 30,000 clones, around nine tenths occurring once; the ten biggest clones make up 0.24%. The sequenced sample was naive CD4+ T cells sorted from PBMCs. Every receptor here comes from a woman aged 55-70 years in good health, CMV-negative, and a related stem cell transplant donor. Both conserved end residues are part of each CDR3. Clone size appears in some rows only: once, few, many, or a class for an expanded clone.

>-|TRBV19
CASSIQMNTEAFF
>-|TRBV28
CASSLPGSGTDTQYF
>once|TRBV20-1
CSARVIGYTF
>-|TRBV10-1
CASSSDTDTQYF
>few|TRBV2
CASSLPTSTGELFF
>-|TRBV4-3
CASSQDEGTGVEGYTF
>-|TRBV19
CASRSIGEGTYEQYF
>-|TRBV28
CASSFAGVEDDGYTF
>-|TRBV6-5
CASSYLNIQYF
>-|TRBV29-1
CSDLGGGRETQYF
>-|TRBV5-1
CASSTGPLNEQYF
>-|TRBV7-8
CASSLAGSQPQHF
>once|TRBV5-1
CASMSSSYNEQFF
>-|TRBV27
CASALWGLAGSRSTDTQYF
>-|TRBV28
CASSSVGGSETQYF
>-|TRBV27
CASSKDRVSSGANVLTF
>-|TRBV6-6
CASSWGAANTGELFF
>-|TRBV6-5
CASSGAGGFTEAFF
>-|TRBV18
CASSLDRAYQPQHF
>-|TRBV29-1
CSVEPGTGAVYNEQFF
>-|TRBV30
CAWSGDRGGFEQYF
>-|TRBV5-1
CASSLKLGDSDYEQYF
>few|TRBV27
CASSLKTGVYEKLFF
>-|TRBV6-5
CASSYTGGGRYYGYTF
>-|TRBV11-2
CASSLSGNRDTQYF
>once|TRBV29-1
CSVPGQGTQETQYF
>-|TRBV23-1
CASSQRDRGYEQYF
>-|TRBV7-9
CASSGRTGTAYDYGYTF
>-|TRBV2
CASSERGLAGALYEQYF
>once|TRBV30
CAWSREGPEAFF
>-|TRBV18
CASSLNRQPQETQYF
>few|TRBV2
CASSKQGAQYGYTF
>few|TRBV10-3
CAIMSRESEQYF
>-|TRBV18
CASSPLSGTVNTEAFF
>-|TRBV6-1
CASWTASGNTIYF
>-|TRBV5-1
CASSKGQGTYNEQFF
>-|TRBV11-2
CASSRRVLAGDEQFF
>-|TRBV10-2
CASGQLAGTDTQYF
>-|TRBV6-1
CASSEKRPSGYEQYF
>-|TRBV5-4
CASSLASQNGYTF
>-|TRBV4-1
CASSQEGRAGNTIYF
>-|TRBV19
CASSDRLRSSYEQYF
>-|TRBV7-2
CASSLGRETEAFF
>-|TRBV6-1
CASSPYPGQSYGYTF
>-|TRBV5-1
CASSLGASGRDEQFF
>-|TRBV18
CASSPTRENWGNIQYF
>-|TRBV27
CASRQGTGNTEAFF
>few|TRBV19
CASSTTKSRTGPNEKLFF
>-|TRBV9
CASSAQGQLYGYTF
>-|TRBV27
CASSLRSPQIRPNTEAFF
>few|TRBV10-3
CAISESSGGGNQPQHF
>-|TRBV14
CASSQGLAGVGEQFF
>-|TRBV6-1
CASSGDREYQPQHF
>-|TRBV6-6
CASTNPGTGGTTEAFF
>-|TRBV5-6
CASRPTGGSYEQYF
>-|TRBV5-1
CASSFETDLGGYTF
>-|TRBV27
CASSFRGTTGELFF
>-|TRBV19
CASRDRGATNEKLFF
>-|TRBV2
CASSDQGASDTQYF
>-|TRBV30
CAWSTLAGTDTQYF